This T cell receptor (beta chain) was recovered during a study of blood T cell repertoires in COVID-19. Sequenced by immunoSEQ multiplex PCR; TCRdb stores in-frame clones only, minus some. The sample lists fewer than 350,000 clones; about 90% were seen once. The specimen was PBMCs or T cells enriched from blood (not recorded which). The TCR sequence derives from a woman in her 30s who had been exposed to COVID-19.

The CDR3 region is CASSQGGSAGPNQPQHF. The CDR3 DNA is TGCGCCAGCAGCCAGGGAGGGTCGGCTGGGCCCAATCAGCCCCAGCATTTT. The J gene is TRBJ1-5, the V gene TRBV4-1; D not resolved. The CDR3 loop spans 17 amino acids. Germline V lookup: CDR1 MGHRA, CDR2 YSYEKL. Trimming shortened V by 3 bases and J by 3 bases, and 18 bases separated the two germline ends.